The 12 T cell receptor beta chains in this list originate from one sample, sequenced in a study of tumor and adjacent non-tumor tissue in lung cancer. This sample's RNA came from whole unsorted tissue. More than 3 cm separated this lung sample from the edge of the tumor. TCRbeta libraries were built with three rounds of nested PCR, modified from ARM-PCR. TCRdb re-analysed the multiplex PCR reads in MiXCR, keeping a single row per CDR3 protein. The table shows fewer than 100,000 distinct CDR3 sequences, with 76% occurring only once. Sequencing was done on a sample of distant non-tumor lung tissue. These receptors all come from a woman between 45 and 65 years old with non-small cell lung cancer.

Remarks on this clonotype: This may arise from a read error, as a much more abundant clone is one base away. V gene TRBV7-9 combines with J gene TRBJ1-3; D is undetermined. Germline loops: CDR1 SEHNR, CDR2 FQNEAQ (reference sequence). The CDR3 covers 12 residues. CDR3 bases: TGTGCCAGCAGCCTCCCTGGAAACATCATATATTTT. Encoded protein: CASSLPGNIIYF.

Of note for this clonotype: One end of the junction is discordant with germline, which a read error may explain. The V gene is TRBV2, the J gene TRBJ2-3; D is undetermined. The CDR3 sequence is 17 residues long. The germline V gene has CDR1 SNHLY and CDR2 FYNNEI. The CDR3 reads CASPPLLDFTRTDRQYF. In DNA, the CDR3 is TGTGCCAGCCCGCCGCTTCTCGATTTCACTCGCACAGATAGGCAGTATTTT.

V is TRBV5-1 and J is TRBJ2-1, with D possibly called TRBD1 or TRBD2 (6 bases each). V was pared by 6 bases and J by 3 bases, with 25 bases between. Germline loops: CDR1 SGHRS, CDR2 YFSETQ. The CDR3 sequence is 18 residues long. The DNA for the CDR3 is TGCGCCAGCATAGGGGGGTACTACTTCACTAGCTTCTACAATGAGCAGTTCTTC. Amino acid sequence: CASIGGYYFTSFYNEQFF.

This clonotype turned up a few times. The V call is TRBV10-3, the J call TRBJ2-1, with 8 positions matching TRBD2. CDR3 length: 16 residues. Germline V lookup: CDR1 ENHRY, CDR2 SYGVKD. The J segment lost 6 bases and the V segment lost 6 bases, leaving 13 bases of the junction unmatched. The CDR3 bases are TGTGCCATCAGGACCTCGGGCAGCGGGAGTATCAATGAGCAGTTCTTC. Its protein product is CAIRTSGSGSINEQFF.

The rearrangement joins TRBV10-3 to TRBJ2-5, with D tentatively TRBD1 or TRBD2 (5 bases each). Germline V gene data show CDR1 as ENHRY and CDR2 as SYGVKD. The CDR3 has 14 amino acids. CDR3 nucleotide sequence: TGTGCAACTGCAGCGTCAAGGGACCAAGATAGCCAGTACTTC. Residues: CATAASRDQDSQYF.

Points on this clonotype: The missing conserved phenylalanine or tryptophan at the end of this CDR3 makes a read error likely. No DNA is shown, since the ends of the CDR3 on it are uncertain; the CDR3 is the one TCRdb lists. This chain connects TRBV4-1 to TRBJ2-3; the D call of TRBD1 is as the table states it, not checked on the DNA. The CDR3 adds up to 14 amino acids, both ends counted. Germline V gene sequence: CDR1 MGHRA, CDR2 YSYEKL. The CDR3 sequence: CASSQTGGTDTQYY.

This clonotype has just one count. A read error may be the cause here, since a much bigger clone is one base away. The chain has TRBV6-4 and TRBJ2-2; unclear D gene. The CDR3 runs 13 residues. Trimming left V 7 bases short and J 6 bases short, with 12 bases between. Per germline, CDR1 MRHNA and CDR2 SNTAGT. The CDR3 sequence: CASNITSAGELFF. CDR3 nucleotide sequence: TGTGCCAGCAACATTACGAGCGCCGGGGAGCTGTTTTTT.

The chain couples TRBV6-1 to TRBJ2-7; TRBD2 agrees at 7 bases. Per the germline V gene, CDR1 is MNHNS and CDR2 is SASEGT. Trimming removed 7 bases from V and 3 bases from J; junction bases left unmatched: 15. This CDR3 is 16 amino acids long. DNA of the CDR3: TGTGCCAGCAATCCCGTTGTAGCGGGCGGGGACTACGAGCAGTACTTC. Encoded protein: CASNPVVAGGDYEQYF.

This clonotype appeared a few times. The chain couples TRBV7-2 to TRBJ2-1; TRBD2 matches at 9 bases. The CDR3 has 13 amino acids. CDR1 is SGHTA, CDR2 FQGNSA, per germline. Trimming removed 5 bases from V and 9 bases from J; junction bases left unmatched: 5. CDR3 sequence: CASSQGLAREQFF. In DNA, the CDR3 is TGTGCCAGCAGCCAAGGACTAGCGCGTGAGCAGTTCTTC.

Concerning this clonotype itself: Compared with germline, one end of the junction differs, possibly owing to a read error. The J gene is TRBJ2-7, the V gene TRBV20-1; D may be TRBD1 (5 bases). Germline V CDR1 and CDR2: DFQATT, SNEGSKA (reference sequence). This CDR3 is built from 14 residues. CDR3 sequence (DNA): TGCAGTGGTAGAGATTCACAGGATAGGTACGAGCAGTACTTC. Translating gives CSGRDSQDRYEQYF.

Points on this clonotype: Mismatch with germline at one junction end may stem from a read error. The chain recombines TRBV11-2 with TRBJ2-2; D gene uncertain. The CDR3 spans 14 residues. Germline V gives CDR1 SGHAT, CDR2 FQNNGV. The CDR3, as DNA: TGTGCCAGCAGCTTAGAGTCACGCACCGAGGAGCTGTTTTTT. This codes for CASSLESRTEELFF.

A note on this clonotype: One end of the junction is discordant with germline, which a read error may explain. The V call is TRBV7-9, the J call TRBJ2-2; the D is unclear. CDR3 length: 14 amino acids. The germline gives CDR1 SEHNR, CDR2 FQNEAQ (reference sequence). The CDR3 is CVSNLNPNTGELFF. CDR3 coding DNA: TGTGTCAGCAACTTAAACCCGAACACCGGGGAGCTGTTTTTT.